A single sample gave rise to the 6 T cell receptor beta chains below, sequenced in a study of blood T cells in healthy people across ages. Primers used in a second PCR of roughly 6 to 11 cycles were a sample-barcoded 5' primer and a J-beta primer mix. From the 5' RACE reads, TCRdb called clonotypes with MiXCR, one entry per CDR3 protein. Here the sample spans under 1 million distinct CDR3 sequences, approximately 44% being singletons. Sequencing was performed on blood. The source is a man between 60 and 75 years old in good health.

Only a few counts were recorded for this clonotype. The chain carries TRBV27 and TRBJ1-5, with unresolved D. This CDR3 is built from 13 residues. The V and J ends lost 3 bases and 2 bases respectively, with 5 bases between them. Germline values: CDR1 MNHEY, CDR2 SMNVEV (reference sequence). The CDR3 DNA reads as TGTGCCAGCAGTTTTTCCGGCAATCAGCCCCAGCATTTT. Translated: CASSFSGNQPQHF.

CDR3 protein: CSAKNPGASSTDTQYF. The CDR3 DNA reads as TGCAGTGCTAAAAACCCGGGGGCTTCTAGCACAGATACGCAGTATTTT. V is TRBV20-1 and J is TRBJ2-3; either TRBD1 or TRBD2 may fit D (6 bases each). The CDR3 has 16 amino acids. CDR1 and CDR2 (germline): DFQATT, SNEGSKA (reference sequence). Trimming left V 4 bases short and J 0 bases short, with 17 bases between.

Here the CDR3 DNA reads TGTGCCTGGAATAAAAGAAGCGACGAGCAGTACTTC. Translation gives CAWNKRSDEQYF. This chain connects TRBV30 to TRBJ2-5; D call uncertain. TRBJ2-7 matches the DNA end more closely, so the J call is doubtful. The CDR3 is 12 residues long. Germline CDR1 is GTSNPN and CDR2 is SVGIG (reference sequence).

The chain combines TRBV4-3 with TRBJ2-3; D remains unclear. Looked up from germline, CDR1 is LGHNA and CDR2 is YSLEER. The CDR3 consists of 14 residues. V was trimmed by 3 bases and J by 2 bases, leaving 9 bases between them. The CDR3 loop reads CASSHPTPTDTQYF. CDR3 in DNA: TGCGCCAGCAGCCATCCGACTCCCACAGATACGCAGTATTTT.

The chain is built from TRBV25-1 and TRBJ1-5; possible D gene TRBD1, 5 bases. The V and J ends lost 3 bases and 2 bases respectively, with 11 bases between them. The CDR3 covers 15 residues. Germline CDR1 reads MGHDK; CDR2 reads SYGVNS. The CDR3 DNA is TGTGCCAGCAGTGAGGGGGGGTTAGGCAATCAGCCCCAGCATTTT. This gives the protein CASSEGGLGNQPQHF.

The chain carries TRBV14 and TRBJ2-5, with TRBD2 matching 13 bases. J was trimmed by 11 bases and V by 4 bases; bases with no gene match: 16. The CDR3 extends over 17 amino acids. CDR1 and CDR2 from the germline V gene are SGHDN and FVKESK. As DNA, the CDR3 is TGTGCCAGCAGCCCCTGGATGACTAGCGGGGGGTACAATGAGCAGTACTTC. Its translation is CASSPWMTSGGYNEQYF.